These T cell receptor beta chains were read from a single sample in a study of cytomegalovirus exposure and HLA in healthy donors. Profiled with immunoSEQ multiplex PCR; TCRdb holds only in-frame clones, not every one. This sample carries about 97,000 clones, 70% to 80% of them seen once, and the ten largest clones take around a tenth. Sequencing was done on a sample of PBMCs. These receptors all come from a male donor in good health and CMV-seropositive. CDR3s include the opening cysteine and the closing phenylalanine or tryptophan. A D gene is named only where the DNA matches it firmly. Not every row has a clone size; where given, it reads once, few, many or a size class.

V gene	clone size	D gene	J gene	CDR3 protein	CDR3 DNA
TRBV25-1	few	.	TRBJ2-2	CASSSSGGELFF	TGTGCCAGCAGTTCCTCCGGCGGGGAGCTGTTTTTT
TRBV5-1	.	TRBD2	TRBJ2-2	CASSPGGGANGGELFF	TGCGCCAGCAGCCCAGGCGGGGGGGCGAATGGCGGGGAGCTGTTTTTT
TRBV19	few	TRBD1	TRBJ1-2	CASSIRGRADGYTF	TGTGCCAGTAGTATCAGGGGGCGCGCGGATGGCTACACCTTC
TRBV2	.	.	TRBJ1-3	CASSERGLGNTIYF	TGTGCCAGCAGTGAGCGGGGATTGGGAAACACCATATATTTT
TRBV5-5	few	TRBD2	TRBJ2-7	CASSPDPAGGRYEQYF	TGTGCCAGCAGCCCCGACCCGGCGGGAGGCCGTTACGAGCAGTACTTC
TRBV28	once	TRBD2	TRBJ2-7	CASRAQRDSYEQYF	TGTGCCAGCAGAGCCCAGCGGGACTCCTACGAGCAGTACTTC
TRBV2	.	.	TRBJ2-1	CASSYNNEQFF	TGTGCCAGCAGTTATAACAATGAGCAGTTCTTC
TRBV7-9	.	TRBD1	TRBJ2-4	CASSLGQGRAKNIQYF	TGTGCCAGCAGCTTAGGACAGGGAAGGGCCAAAAACATTCAGTACTTC
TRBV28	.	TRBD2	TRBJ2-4	CASSPSAGGENIQYF	TGTGCCAGCAGTCCGTCCGCGGGGGGCGAAAACATTCAGTACTTC
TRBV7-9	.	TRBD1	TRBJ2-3	CASSLWRTGGTDTQYF	TGTGCCAGCAGCTTATGGAGGACAGGGGGGACAGATACGCAGTATTTT
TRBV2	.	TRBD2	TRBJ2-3	CASRRTSDPSTDTQYF	TGTGCCAGCAGGCGAACTAGCGACCCAAGCACAGATACGCAGTATTTT
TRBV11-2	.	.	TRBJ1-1	CASSLFREAFF	TGTGCCAGCAGCTTATTCAGGGAAGCTTTCTTT
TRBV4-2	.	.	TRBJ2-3	CASSQGAGTDTQYF	TGTGCCAGCAGCCAAGGAGCGGGCACAGATACGCAGTATTTT
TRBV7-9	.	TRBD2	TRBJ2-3	CASSLSLAGGPRDTQYF	TGTGCCAGCAGCTTATCATTAGCGGGAGGGCCGAGAGATACGCAGTATTTT
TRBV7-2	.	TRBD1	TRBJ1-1	CASSPWTGKNTEAFF	TGTGCCAGCAGCCCGTGGACAGGGAAGAACACTGAAGCTTTCTTT
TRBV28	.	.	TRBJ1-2	CASSSRVYYGYTF	TGTGCCAGCAGTTCCAGGGTTTACTATGGCTACACCTTC
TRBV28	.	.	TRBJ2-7	CASSLGGHLLYEQYF	TGTGCCAGCAGTTTAGGGGGACACCTACTCTACGAGCAGTACTTC
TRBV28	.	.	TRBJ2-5	CASSFRTGGVETQYF	TGTGCCAGCAGTTTCAGGACGGGGGGCGTAGAGACCCAGTACTTC
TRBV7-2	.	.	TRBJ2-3	CASSLSGTSTDTQYF	TGTGCCAGCAGCTTGAGCGGAACTAGCACAGATACGCAGTATTTT
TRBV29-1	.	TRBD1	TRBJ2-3	CSVAGGAGTDTQYF	TGCAGCGTTGCAGGGGGAGCAGGCACAGATACGCAGTATTTT
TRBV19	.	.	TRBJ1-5	CASSIARGPNQPQHF	TGTGCCAGTAGTATAGCGCGGGGGCCCAATCAGCCCCAGCATTTT
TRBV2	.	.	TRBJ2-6	CASSQRGRGAGANVLTF	TGTGCCAGCAGCCAAAGAGGCAGGGGCGCTGGGGCCAACGTCCTGACTTTC
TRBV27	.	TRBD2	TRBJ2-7	CASSGGRDYEQYF	TGTGCCAGCAGTGGCGGGAGGGACTACGAGCAGTACTTC
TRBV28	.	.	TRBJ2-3	CASSRSGGGDTQYF	TGTGCCAGCAGTCGGTCCGGGGGTGGTGATACGCAGTATTTT
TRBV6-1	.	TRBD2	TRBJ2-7	CASRPGTSLFLEQYF	TGTGCCAGCAGACCCGGGACTAGCCTTTTTCTCGAGCAGTACTTC
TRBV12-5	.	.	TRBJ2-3	CASGLVGQGTDTQYF	TGTGCTAGTGGTTTGGTTGGGCAGGGCACAGATACGCAGTATTTT
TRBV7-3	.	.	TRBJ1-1	CASSIPGVTEAFF	TGTGCCAGCAGCATCCCAGGGGTCACTGAAGCTTTCTTT
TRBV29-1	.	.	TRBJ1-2	CSVSDRVEGGYTF	TGCAGCGTTTCCGACCGGGTGGAGGGTGGCTACACCTTC
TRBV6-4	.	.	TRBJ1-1	CASSEMGASTEAFF	TGTGCCAGCAGTGAAATGGGGGCGAGCACTGAAGCTTTCTTT
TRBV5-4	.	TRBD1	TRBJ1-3	CASSPGTGRPGNTIYF	TGTGCCAGCAGTCCCGGGACAGGGAGGCCTGGAAACACCATATATTTT
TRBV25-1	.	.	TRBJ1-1	CASEEGAGTEAFF	TGTGCCAGCGAAGAAGGGGCCGGCACTGAAGCTTTCTTT
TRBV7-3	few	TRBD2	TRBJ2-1	CASSSLGVAGSSYNEQFF	TGTGCCAGCAGCTCCCTTGGGGTAGCGGGGAGCTCCTACAATGAGCAGTTCTTC
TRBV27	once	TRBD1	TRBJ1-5	CARRRGGGQPQHF	TGTGCCAGACGCCGAGGGGGCGGGCAGCCCCAGCATTTT
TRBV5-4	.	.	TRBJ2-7	CASSIAGYEQYF	TGTGCCAGCAGCATCGCGGGGTACGAGCAGTACTTC
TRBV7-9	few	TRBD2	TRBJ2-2	CASSPGTSGTVVELFF	TGTGCCAGCAGCCCCGGGACTAGCGGGACGGTAGTGGAGCTGTTTTTT
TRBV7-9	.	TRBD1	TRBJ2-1	CASSPTGAFSYNEQFF	TGTGCCAGCAGCCCGACAGGGGCTTTCTCCTACAATGAGCAGTTCTTC
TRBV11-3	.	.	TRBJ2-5	CASSLGGTMEETQYF	TGTGCCAGCAGCTTGGGGGGGACAATGGAAGAGACCCAGTACTTC
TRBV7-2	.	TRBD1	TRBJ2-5	CASSIRGKETQYF	TGTGCCAGCAGCATCAGGGGGAAAGAGACCCAGTACTTC
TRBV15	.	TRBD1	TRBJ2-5	CATSRDLGTGGGTQYF	TGTGCCACCAGCAGAGATTTAGGGACAGGGGGCGGGACCCAGTACTTC
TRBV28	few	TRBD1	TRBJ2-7	CASSFGQGYSYEQYF	TGTGCCAGCAGTTTCGGACAGGGCTACTCCTACGAGCAGTACTTC
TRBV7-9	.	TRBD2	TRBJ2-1	CASSLSLAGANEQFF	TGTGCCAGCAGCTTAAGTCTAGCGGGTGCCAATGAGCAGTTCTTC
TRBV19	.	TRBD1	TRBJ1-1	CASSLGQGNTEAFF	TGTGCCAGTAGTTTGGGACAGGGGAACACTGAAGCTTTCTTT
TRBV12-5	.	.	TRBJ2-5	CASGLGTGRQETQYF	TGTGCTAGTGGTTTGGGTACAGGACGACAAGAGACCCAGTACTTC
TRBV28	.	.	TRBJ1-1	CASSPWEDEAFF	TGTGCCAGCAGTCCGTGGGAGGACGAAGCTTTCTTT
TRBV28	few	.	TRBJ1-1	CASSSPMGGRGTEAFF	TGTGCCAGCAGCTCCCCGATGGGGGGGCGAGGAACTGAAGCTTTCTTT
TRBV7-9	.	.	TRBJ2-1	CSSSFPLETQFF	TGTTCCAGCAGCTTCCCCCTGGAGACCCAGTTCTTC
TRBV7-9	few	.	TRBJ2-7	CASSLANSGYTYEQYF	TGTGCCAGCAGCTTAGCGAACAGCGGTTATACCTACGAGCAGTACTTC
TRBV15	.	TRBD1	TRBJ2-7	CATSTDRGYRNEQYF	TGTGCCACCAGCACAGACAGGGGGTATAGGAACGAGCAGTACTTC
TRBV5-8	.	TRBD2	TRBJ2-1	CASSLGSGRPHEQFF	TGTGCCAGCAGCCTGGGTAGCGGGAGACCTCATGAGCAGTTCTTC
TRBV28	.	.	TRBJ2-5	CASADPRGRQETQYF	TGTGCCAGCGCAGATCCCAGGGGTAGGCAAGAGACCCAGTACTTC
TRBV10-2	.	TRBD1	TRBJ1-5	CASSDPTGSQPQHF	TGCGCCAGCAGTGATCCGACAGGGAGTCAGCCCCAGCATTTT
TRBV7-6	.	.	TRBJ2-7	CASSLDAYNEQYF	TGTGCCAGCAGCTTAGACGCGTATAACGAGCAGTACTTC
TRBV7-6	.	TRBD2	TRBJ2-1	CASSSGLAGVYNEQFF	TGTGCCAGCAGCTCCGGACTAGCGGGAGTCTACAATGAGCAGTTCTTC